One sample yielded the 7 T cell receptor beta chains listed below, sequenced in a study of cytomegalovirus exposure and HLA in healthy donors. Both 60 Vbeta primers and 13 Jbeta primers went into the PCR. Profiled with immunoSEQ multiplex PCR; TCRdb holds only in-frame clones, not every one. This sample's table has fewer than 100,000 clones. Sequencing input: PBMCs. The origin of the receptors is a man aged 18 to 29 in good health and CMV-seropositive.

The chain is built from TRBV5-6 and TRBJ1-5, with 10 positions matching TRBD1. Germline values: CDR1 SGHDT, CDR2 YYEEEE. This CDR3 contains 14 residues. Unmatched junction bases numbered 1, after V lost 2 bases and J lost 5 bases. CDR3 residues: CASSFGQGDQPQHF. For the CDR3, the DNA is TGTGCCAGCAGCTTTGGACAGGGGGATCAGCCCCAGCATTTT.

The chain couples TRBV6-1 to TRBJ2-3, with TRBD2 identical over 10 bases. Looked up from germline, CDR1 is MNHNS and CDR2 is SASEGT. The CDR3 consists of 14 residues. V was pared by 2 bases and J by 4 bases, with 0 bases of the junction left unmatched. In DNA, the CDR3 is TGTGCCAGCAGTGAACTAGCGGGAGCAGATACGCAGTATTTT. Translated, it gives CASSELAGADTQYF.

The chain is built from TRBV2 and TRBJ2-3, with D possibly matching TRBD2 (6 bases). The germline V gene encodes CDR1 SNHLY and CDR2 FYNNEI. The CDR3 loop spans 17 amino acids. The V end was cut by 3 bases, the J end by 2 bases, with 18 bases between. CDR3 nucleotides: TGTGCCAGCAGTGATTTACCGAGCGGGTATTACACAGATACGCAGTATTTT. Protein product: CASSDLPSGYYTDTQYF.

The chain is built from TRBV2 and TRBJ2-1; D possibly corresponds to TRBD2 (5 bases). Trimming left V 6 bases short and J 4 bases short, with 10 bases between. This CDR3 spans 13 amino acids. Germline loops: CDR1 SNHLY, CDR2 FYNNEI. DNA for the CDR3: TGTGCCAGCAGCCTAGCTATATACAATGAGCAGTTCTTC. The encoded protein is CASSLAIYNEQFF.

As for this clone: A junction boundary mismatches the germline segment, possibly from a read error. The chain combines TRBV11-2 with TRBJ2-7; 14 bases align to TRBD2. This CDR3 has 17 residues. Germline CDR1 reads SGHAT; CDR2 reads FQNNGV. The chain's CDR3 is CASSLDPGLAGEYEQYF. The CDR3 bases are TGTGCCAGCAGTTTAGATCCGGGACTAGCGGGGGAGTACGAGCAGTACTTC.

The genes are TRBV5-1 and TRBJ2-5; D uncertain. Germline values: CDR1 SGHRS, CDR2 YFSETQ. The CDR3 is 14 amino acids. The germline V and J ends were trimmed by 0 bases and 3 bases, with 9 bases remaining between them. The CDR3 nucleotides read TGCGCCAGCAGCTTGGAGAGGATAAAAGAGACCCAGTACTTC. Its translation is CASSLERIKETQYF.

The chain joins TRBV5-6 to TRBJ2-7; a weak D match, TRBD2 (7 bases). The V and J ends lost 3 bases and 6 bases respectively, with 10 bases between them. Germline lookup yields CDR1 SGHDT and CDR2 YYEEEE. This CDR3 contains 12 residues. CDR3 amino acids: CASSWGGAEQYF. The CDR3 nucleotides are TGTGCCAGCAGCTGGGGGGGGGCCGAGCAGTACTTC.